These T cell receptor beta chains were read from a single sample in a study of shared clonotypes between healthy human individuals. The assay was immunoSEQ multiplex PCR, and TCRdb's table has in-frame clones only and misses some. The sample records about 480,000 clones, 75% to 80% being singletons. The source material was PBMCs. Receptors were obtained from a woman in her thirties or forties in good health. Some clones in this sample may be carry-over from other donors' samples. Both conserved end residues are part of each CDR3. A D gene is named only where the DNA matches it firmly. For some rows the clone size is stated as once, few or many, or as a class when expanded; others skip it.

D	V	size	J	DNA	CDR3
NA	TRBV7-2	NA	TRBJ1-3	TGTGCCAGCAGGTTGACACAGACGGGAAACACCATATATTTT	CASRLTQTGNTIYF
TRBD1	TRBV2	NA	TRBJ1-4	TGTGCCAGCAGAACAGGGGGAGAAAAACTGTTTTTT	CASRTGGEKLFF
NA	TRBV20-1	NA	TRBJ2-7	TGCAGTGCTATTGACGAGCAGTACTTC	CSAIDEQYF
NA	TRBV5-1	once	TRBJ1-2	TGCGCCAGCAGCCAAGGTCCGGGGACCTATGGCTACACCTTC	CASSQGPGTYGYTF
NA	TRBV13	NA	TRBJ1-5	TGTGCCAGCAGCCGGGGGCACCTTAGCAATCAGCCCCAGCATTTT	CASSRGHLSNQPQHF
TRBD1	TRBV29-1	NA	TRBJ2-1	TGCAGCGTAGCCGGGACAGGGGGCGGTGGGCAGTTCTTC	CSVAGTGGGGQFF
TRBD2	TRBV7-7	NA	TRBJ2-3	TGTGCTAGCAGCTTTAGTGGCGGGAGTTCAGATACGCAGTATTTT	CASSFSGGSSDTQYF
NA	TRBV11-2	few	TRBJ1-2	TGTGCCAGCAGCTTAGATCGAGCAGGGGATGGCTACACCTTC	CASSLDRAGDGYTF
NA	TRBV2	NA	TRBJ2-2	TGTGCCAGCAGAGGTGGACAGTTTCTGAACACCGGGGAGCTGTTTTTT	CASRGGQFLNTGELFF
NA	TRBV9	NA	TRBJ2-7	TGTGCCAGCAGCGTAGGAATAGCGGAGAACTACGAGCAGTACTTC	CASSVGIAENYEQYF
NA	TRBV27	NA	TRBJ1-4	TGTGCCAGCAGTTTATCGGGGGGCGCTAATGAAAAACTGTTTTTT	CASSLSGGANEKLFF
TRBD2	TRBV28	NA	TRBJ2-7	TGTGCCAGCAGAAGGACTAGCGGGAGCATTTACGAGCAGTACTTC	CASRRTSGSIYEQYF
NA	TRBV19	NA	TRBJ1-2	TGTGCCAGTAGTATAGATCTCGGGGACAAGAACTATGGCTACACCTTC	CASSIDLGDKNYGYTF
NA	TRBV6-1	NA	TRBJ1-2	TGTGCCAGCAGTGAAACCCACCGGGGCTCCTTTAACTATGGCTACACCTTC	CASSETHRGSFNYGYTF
NA	TRBV5-5	NA	TRBJ1-2	TGTGCCAGCAGCGACGCCTTGACTAACTATGGCTACACCTTC	CASSDALTNYGYTF
TRBD2	TRBV5-5	NA	TRBJ2-7	TGTGCCAGCAGCAACCGAGGGACTAGCCTCTCCTACGAGCAGTACTTC	CASSNRGTSLSYEQYF
TRBD2	TRBV5-1	NA	TRBJ2-3	TGCGCCAGCGCGGGAGTTGCGACAGATACGCAGTATTTT	CASAGVATDTQYF
TRBD2	TRBV19	once	TRBJ2-2	TGTGCCAGTAGGGGGACTAGCGGGAGATTGGTCACCGGGGAGCTGTTTTTT	CASRGTSGRLVTGELFF
NA	TRBV20-1	NA	TRBJ1-1	TGCAGAGGTAGCATGAACACTGAAGCTTTCTTT	CRGSMNTEAFF
NA	TRBV28	NA	TRBJ2-7	TGTGCCAGCAGTCCCCCCCGGGCCCAGCTCTACGAGCAGTACTTC	CASSPPRAQLYEQYF
NA	TRBV7-8	NA	TRBJ2-5	TGTGCCAGCAGCCCCCACCGGGGGTCAATCGGGGTAGAGACCCAGTACTTC	CASSPHRGSIGVETQYF
TRBD1	TRBV5-4	NA	TRBJ2-3	TGTGCCAGCAGCTTTCCGGGACAGGGAGTAGATACGCAGTATTTT	CASSFPGQGVDTQYF
NA	TRBV6-1	few	TRBJ1-1	TGTGCCAGCAGTGGACAGATGAACACTGAAGCTTTCTTT	CASSGQMNTEAFF
TRBD2	TRBV5-4	NA	TRBJ2-5	TGTGCCAGCAGCCCAAACACGGGAGGAGAGACCCAGTACTTC	CASSPNTGGETQYF
NA	TRBV4-1	NA	TRBJ1-4	TGCGCCAGCAGCCGCCTAGTTAATGAAAAACTGTTTTTT	CASSRLVNEKLFF
NA	TRBV27	NA	TRBJ2-5	TGTGCCACCAGGTACCAAGAGACCCAGTACTTC	CATRYQETQYF
NA	TRBV7-9	NA	TRBJ2-1	TGTGCCAGCAGCCCGGACAGCTACTCCTACAATGAGCAGTTCTTC	CASSPDSYSYNEQFF
TRBD1	TRBV7-2	NA	TRBJ2-3	TGTGCCAGCAGCTTACCCCAAGTGACAGGGACCCAGTATTTT	CASSLPQVTGTQYF
NA	TRBV5-4	NA	TRBJ2-5	TGTGCCAGCAGCCTAGACCTTTCGACGCGTCAAGAGACCCAGTACTTC	CASSLDLSTRQETQYF
TRBD2	TRBV7-9	once	TRBJ2-1	TGTGCCAGCAGCTTAGTACTAGCGGGGGGGAATGAGCAGTTCTTC	CASSLVLAGGNEQFF
NA	TRBV5-4	NA	TRBJ1-2	TGTGCCAGCAGCTCCCCAAAGGGATATGGCTACACCTTC	CASSSPKGYGYTF
NA	TRBV10-1	NA	TRBJ1-4	TGCGCCAGCAGTGAATCCCACCAGTACGGGAAACTGTTTTTT	CASSESHQYGKLFF
NA	TRBV6-1	NA	TRBJ1-1	TGTGCCAGCAGTGAATTGTATTTAACTGAAGCTTTCTTT	CASSELYLTEAFF
TRBD1	TRBV11-2	NA	TRBJ2-1	TGTGCCAGCAGCTATCGACAAATCGGACAGGGGGTCTATGAGCAGTTCTTC	CASSYRQIGQGVYEQFF
NA	TRBV5-6	NA	TRBJ2-3	TGTGCCAGCAGCTTGGCGAGCACAGATACGCAGTATTTT	CASSLASTDTQYF
NA	TRBV5-1	NA	TRBJ2-7	TGCGCCAGCAGCTTGAGGCCAAATTTGGACGAGCAGTACTTC	CASSLRPNLDEQYF
TRBD2	TRBV15	NA	TRBJ2-1	TGTGCCACCAGACCCCAACTAGCGGGAGGGCCGGACAATGAGCAGTTCTTC	CATRPQLAGGPDNEQFF
NA	TRBV29-1	NA	TRBJ2-2	TGCAGCGCTTACCGGGGCAGGAACACCGGGGAGCTGTTTTTT	CSAYRGRNTGELFF
NA	TRBV28	NA	TRBJ2-7	TGTGCCAGCAGGCAGGGACGGCTCGAGCAGTACTTC	CASRQGRLEQYF
NA	TRBV6-6	NA	TRBJ2-7	TGTGCCAGCAGTATGGGGCGGGTCTCCTACGAGCAGTACTTC	CASSMGRVSYEQYF
NA	TRBV29-1	few	TRBJ2-1	TGCAGCGTTGAGGGTGGGATAAGGTCCTACAATGAGCAGTTCTTC	CSVEGGIRSYNEQFF
NA	TRBV28	NA	TRBJ2-5	TGTGCCAGCAGTCGACCACCGGGACTTGAAGAGACCCAGTACTTC	CASSRPPGLEETQYF
NA	TRBV11-2	NA	TRBJ1-2	TGTGCCACCAGCGGGGGGCTGAAGTATGGCTACACCTTC	CATSGGLKYGYTF
TRBD1	TRBV10-2	NA	TRBJ1-2	TGCGCCAGCAGTGAGTCAGGACAGGGGGCGGAGGGCTACACCTTC	CASSESGQGAEGYTF
TRBD2	TRBV7-3	few	TRBJ2-2	TGTGCCAGCAGCGCATTAGCGGGAGGTCTTGGCGGGGAGCTGTTTTTT	CASSALAGGLGGELFF
TRBD1	TRBV27	NA	TRBJ2-7	TGTGCCAGCAGTTTGTCCGGGACAGGGCACTCCTACGAGCAGTACTTC	CASSLSGTGHSYEQYF
NA	TRBV5-4	NA	TRBJ2-3	TGTGCCAGCAGCTTATCCTTACGCACAGATACGCAGTATTTT	CASSLSLRTDTQYF
NA	TRBV18	NA	TRBJ2-2	TGTGCCAGCTCACCGTTCCAGGGGCAAGAAGTGTCCGGGGAGCTGTTTTTT	CASSPFQGQEVSGELFF